Shown below are 9 T cell receptor beta chains from a single sample sequenced in a study of human T cells and chemical hapten exposure. Sample time point: pre-sensitization, week 0. Treatment noted: therapeutic diphenylcyclopropenone sensitization with weekly scalp DPC. TCRdb fed the RACE reads into MiXCR, producing one record per CDR3 protein. The data contain more than 150,000 distinct CDR3 sequences, almost 30% of them singletons. The sample was whole blood, taken in connection with sensitization to the hapten diphenylcyclopropenone (DPC). The origin of the receptors is a woman in her 30s with alopecia areata. Some clones in this sample may be carry-over from other donors' samples.

There are a few counts of this clonotype. The chain employs TRBV9 and TRBJ1-1; D gene uncertain. The CDR3 consists of 14 residues. Germline CDR1 is SGDLS and CDR2 is YYNGEE. Trimming took 0 bases from V and 3 from J, leaving 9 bases between them. As DNA, the CDR3 is TGTGCCAGCAGCGTAGGTGTCCGAGACACTGAAGCTTTCTTT. Its translation: CASSVGVRDTEAFF.

This clonotype was observed at least ten times. This sequence joins TRBV28 and TRBJ1-6, with D perhaps matching TRBD1 (5 bases). CDR3 length: 17 amino acids. Looked up from germline, CDR1 is MDHEN and CDR2 is SYDVKM. The V end lost 2 bases, the J end lost 6 bases, and 17 bases lay between the germline ends. CDR3 protein: CASSLGRGAFLNSPLHF. As DNA, the CDR3 is TGTGCCAGCAGTTTAGGCCGGGGCGCCTTCCTTAATTCACCCCTCCACTTT.

The chain employs TRBV6-4 and TRBJ2-6, with D perhaps matching TRBD1 (6 bases). V shed 6 bases and J shed 4 bases, with 13 bases lying between them. CDR1 MRHNA and CDR2 SNTAGT come from the germline V gene. This CDR3 is 15 amino acids long. DNA of the CDR3: TGTGCCAGCAGCAAGGGGGTTGAGGGGGCCAACGTCCTGACTTTC. This codes for CASSKGVEGANVLTF.

The V gene is TRBV5-1, the J gene TRBJ2-2; unclear D gene. V shed 2 bases and J shed 7 bases, with 9 bases lying between them. Looked up from germline, CDR1 is SGHRS and CDR2 is YFSETQ. The CDR3 runs to 13 residues. The CDR3 protein is CASSFGWLGELFF. The CDR3 DNA reads TGCGCCAGCAGCTTTGGTTGGCTCGGGGAGCTGTTTTTT.

The CDR3 is CASSQETGSDTQYF. The CDR3 DNA reads as TGCGCCAGCAGCCAAGAAACAGGGTCAGATACGCAGTATTTT. The rearrangement joins TRBV4-3 to TRBJ2-3, with D possibly TRBD1 on 6 matching bases. From germline, CDR1 is LGHNA and CDR2 YSLEER. The CDR3 is 14 amino acids. Trimming removed 0 bases at V and 4 bases at J, with 8 bases between.

This clonotype was seen only a few times. This chain joins TRBV6-6 and TRBJ2-3; TRBD2 matches at 10 bases. Germline V CDR1 and CDR2: MNHNY, SVGAGI (reference sequence). The length of the CDR3 is 18 residues. J was trimmed by 3 bases and V by 5 bases; bases with no gene match: 14. Here the CDR3 reads CASSKPKTPGLATDTQYF. CDR3 DNA: TGTGCCAGCAGTAAACCGAAAACACCGGGACTAGCGACAGATACGCAGTATTTT.

Only a few counts were recorded for this clonotype. The V and J genes are TRBV11-2 and TRBJ1-1; D is undetermined. The CDR3 runs 14 residues. Germline assignment: CDR1 SGHAT and CDR2 FQNNGV. Trimming cost V 1 base and J 3 bases, with 9 bases left between them. The CDR3 nucleotides read TGTGCCAGCAGCTTAGTGGCGGGGTACACTGAAGCTTTCTTT. Protein: CASSLVAGYTEAFF.

The gene calls are TRBV28 and TRBJ2-7; 11 bases fit TRBD2. The V segment lost 6 bases and the J segment 4 bases; nucleotides outside the gene matches: 8. The germline gives CDR1 MDHEN, CDR2 SYDVKM. There are 15 residues in the CDR3. DNA for the CDR3: TGTGCCAGCAGGCTATTAGGGACTAGCGGATACGAGCAGTACTTC. It translates to CASRLLGTSGYEQYF.

This clonotype was recorded only once. The V and J genes are TRBV12-2 and TRBJ1-3; the listed D gene, TRBD1, was not tested against the DNA. TRBV12-2 is described as a pseudogene. The CDR3 extends over 18 amino acids. CDR3 nucleotides: TGTGCAAGTCGCTTACCAGCGGGCCCCCGAATCGCACGAAACACCATATATTTT. It encodes CASRLPAGPRIARNTIYF.